This T cell receptor beta chain was found in a study of blood T cell repertoires in COVID-19. Sequencing used immunoSEQ multiplex PCR; TCRdb keeps in-frame clones, though not all of them. This table holds 300,000 to 400,000 clones, approximately 90% found once. Germline lookup yields CDR1 SGHVS and CDR2 FQNEAQ. The CDR3 sequence is 16 residues long. The V segment lost 5 bases and the J segment 0 bases; nucleotides outside the gene matches: 6. The sequence was collected from a woman aged 18-29 years who had recovered from COVID-19. The rearrangement links TRBV7-8 to TRBJ2-1, with 8 bases matching TRBD1. The sample comprised peripheral blood. The CDR3 DNA follows: TGTGCCAGCAGCAGAAGGACAGGGAACTCCTACAATGAGCAGTTCTTC. Translation gives CASSRRTGNSYNEQFF.